This T cell receptor beta chain was identified in a study of T-cell reconstitution after alpha-beta-depleted transplantation in children. Study-wide results and caveats: The study reportedly traced alpha-beta T cells about two months after transplant to several hundred expanded graft clones. A year had passed since transplant, and T-cell counts and diversity by then came mostly from newly produced T cells.

Preparing the TCRbeta library involved the use of unique molecular identifiers. TCRdb processed the PCR reads anew with MiXCR; each CDR3 protein has one entry. Of almost 500,000 distinct CDR3 sequences detected, more than 9% appear once; the ten largest clones hold about 2.1%. This CDR3 spans 15 amino acids. V dropped 3 bases and J dropped 5 bases, with 13 bases sitting between them. The germline gives CDR1 SGHAT, CDR2 FQNNGV. To note about this clonotype: Its target is not known.

This sequence was found in a child aged 2-15 years with inherited bone marrow failure, due to receive a stem cell transplant. V is TRBV11-2 and J is TRBJ2-2; D is uncertain. Material: PBMCs, obtained before TCRalphabeta/CD19-depleted stem cell transplant. CDR3 amino acids: CASSFTLAETGELFF. The CDR3 bases are TGTGCCAGCAGCTTTACCCTCGCGGAGACCGGGGAGCTGTTTTTT.